The 19 T cell receptor beta chains below come from one sample, sequenced in a study of cytomegalovirus exposure and HLA in healthy donors. 60 Vbeta and 13 Jbeta primers were used in PCR. The protocol was immunoSEQ multiplex PCR, while the TCRdb copy is restricted to in-frame clones and leaves out a portion. The sample holds tens of thousands of clones, around 73% seen once. The specimen sequenced was PBMCs. The receptor set was obtained from a woman aged 40 to 50 in good health and CMV-seronegative.

The V call is TRBV2, the J call TRBJ1-5; D not certain. This CDR3 has 14 residues. V dropped 1 base and J dropped 3 bases, with 7 bases sitting between them. CDR1 is SNHLY, CDR2 FYNNEI, per germline. CDR3 in amino acids: CASSEVTPNQPQHF. CDR3 in DNA: TGTGCCAGCAGTGAAGTGACACCCAATCAGCCCCAGCATTTT.

As DNA, the CDR3 is TGTGCCAGCAGTTTAGGGCGGGGGGATAGGGAAAAGACCCAGTACTTC. Protein sequence: CASSLGRGDREKTQYF. This chain joins TRBV28 and TRBJ2-5; 8 nucleotides agree with TRBD2. This CDR3 has 16 residues. The V gene end was trimmed by 2 bases and the J gene end by 6 bases; junction bases not matched to a gene: 11. Per germline, CDR1 MDHEN and CDR2 SYDVKM.

This clone has only one observation. The chain combines TRBV28 with TRBJ2-5; a weak D match, TRBD2 (6 bases). The V end lost 4 bases, the J end lost 5 bases, and 17 bases lay between the germline ends. From germline, CDR1 is MDHEN and CDR2 SYDVKM. The CDR3 is 15 residues long. The CDR3 spells CASSSTTGVFETQYF. The CDR3 bases are TGTGCCAGCAGTTCCACGACGGGAGTGTTCGAGACCCAGTACTTC.

This chain joins TRBV5-4 and TRBJ2-3; D possibly corresponds to TRBD2 (5 bases). The CDR3 is made up of 15 amino acids. The V and J ends lost 4 bases and 6 bases respectively, with 18 bases between them. The germline gives CDR1 SGHNT, CDR2 YYREEE (reference sequence). CDR3 amino acids: CASSEVQRGMDTQYF. CDR3 sequence (DNA): TGTGCCAGCAGCGAAGTCCAGCGAGGGATGGATACGCAGTATTTT. The whole variable domain, remainder taken from reference TRBV5-4 and TRBJ2-3, is ETGVTQSPTHLIKTRGQQVTLRCSSQSGHNTVSWYQQALGQGPQFIFQYYREEENGRGNFPPRFSGLQFPNYSSELNVNALELDDSALYLCASSEVQRGMDTQYFGPGTRLTVL.

This sequence joins TRBV27 and TRBJ2-3, with 11 bases identical to TRBD2. After removal of 8 bases from V and 6 bases from J, the junction contained 10 bases not matched to a gene. Per the germline V gene, CDR1 is MNHEY and CDR2 is SMNVEV (reference sequence). This CDR3 comprises 15 residues. The CDR3 reads CASLFSGRGGDTQYF. DNA of the CDR3: TGTGCCAGCCTTTTTAGCGGGAGGGGGGGCGATACGCAGTATTTT.

V usage is TRBV19 and J usage is TRBJ2-7; TRBD1 matches 11 bases. With V trimmed by 0 bases and J by 4 bases, 2 bases remained unmatched. The V gene's germline CDR1 is LNHDA and CDR2 SQIVND (reference sequence). This CDR3 is built from 15 residues. The CDR3 sequence is CASSIEGQGAYEQYF. The CDR3 region has the DNA TGTGCCAGTAGTATAGAAGGACAGGGGGCATACGAGCAGTACTTC.

In this sample, this clone turned up once. V gene TRBV2 combines with J gene TRBJ2-1, with TRBD2 matching 13 bases. The CDR3 is 19 residues long. CDR1 is SNHLY and CDR2 is FYNNEI in the germline V gene. The junction had 9 bases not matched to a gene; V was cut back by 2 bases and J by 2 bases. DNA of the CDR3: TGTGCCAGCAGTGAACCGGGACTAGCGGGATACAACCCCTACAATGAGCAGTTCTTC. Its protein product is CASSEPGLAGYNPYNEQFF.

The chain has TRBV25-1 and TRBJ2-5; 10 bases fit TRBD2. The J call may not be correct, given that the DNA end is closer to TRBJ2-7. This CDR3 is built from 15 residues. CDR1 and CDR2 (germline): MGHDK, SYGVNS. The chain's CDR3 is CASSVTSGPSYEQYF. The CDR3 coding sequence is TGTGCCAGCAGTGTGACTAGCGGGCCTTCCTACGAGCAGTACTTC.

The chain recombines TRBV5-1 with TRBJ1-6; D might be TRBD1 (5 bases). Trimming pared 4 bases from V and 6 bases from J, leaving 11 bases between. Germline assignment: CDR1 SGHRS and CDR2 YFSETQ. CDR3 length equals 14 residues. CDR3 protein: CASSPGTGNSPLHF. CDR3 bases: TGCGCCAGCAGCCCAGGGACTGGTAATTCACCCCTCCACTTT.

The chain joins TRBV9 to TRBJ2-7, with 7 bases lining up with TRBD2. The CDR3 runs 14 residues. V lost 3 bases and J lost 3; bases outside the gene matches: 6. Germline lookup yields CDR1 SGDLS and CDR2 YYNGEE. The CDR3 DNA follows: TGTGCCAGCAGCGCCGGACTAGACGGCTACGAGCAGTACTTC. Protein sequence: CASSAGLDGYEQYF.

This clone has only one observation. The rearrangement joins TRBV6-1 to TRBJ2-1; 9 bases map to TRBD2. The germline V gene encodes CDR1 MNHNS and CDR2 SASEGT. V was pared by 2 bases and J by 12 bases, with 14 bases of the junction left unmatched. The length of the CDR3 is 16 residues. The CDR3 sequence is CASSELIAGVGRGQFF. CDR3 DNA: TGTGCCAGCAGTGAACTAATAGCGGGAGTAGGTAGAGGGCAGTTCTTC.

J is TRBJ2-1 and V is TRBV19, with D possibly matching TRBD2 (5 bases). Germline CDR1 and CDR2: LNHDA and SQIVND (reference sequence). The CDR3 consists of 14 residues. Trimming shortened V by 6 bases and J by 7 bases, and 16 bases separated the two germline ends. CDR3 coding DNA: TGTGCCAGTAGCCCTCAACGCCGGACTAATGAGCAGTTCTTC. Its translation is CASSPQRRTNEQFF.

The chain recombines TRBV28 with TRBJ2-2; D is ambiguous. The CDR3 totals 12 residues. From germline, CDR1 is MDHEN and CDR2 SYDVKM. Trimming shortened V by 5 bases and J by 5 bases, and 6 bases separated the two germline ends. Here the CDR3 reads CASSEITGELFF. In DNA form, the CDR3 reads TGTGCCAGCAGTGAGATTACCGGGGAGCTGTTTTTT.

The rearrangement joins TRBV5-1 to TRBJ2-5; maybe TRBD2 (6 bases). V gave up 3 bases and J gave up 1 base, with 16 bases separating them. Per the germline V gene, CDR1 is SGHRS and CDR2 is YFSETQ. The CDR3 covers 16 residues. CDR3: CASSSGTQPGQETQYF. DNA for the CDR3: TGCGCCAGCAGCTCAGGGACTCAGCCGGGCCAAGAGACCCAGTACTTC.

This sequence joins TRBV7-8 and TRBJ2-2, with TRBD1 as a possible D gene (7 bases). Trimming took 5 bases from V and 7 from J, leaving 20 bases between them. The CDR3 extends over 16 amino acids. Germline V gene data show CDR1 as SGHVS and CDR2 as FQNEAQ. CDR3 nucleotides: TGTGCCAGCAGCGGGAGGAGGACAGGAGGGATCGGGGAGCTGTTTTTT. Its translation: CASSGRRTGGIGELFF.

The chain combines TRBV6-1 with TRBJ2-7, with a weak D call TRBD1 (5 bases). V lost 8 bases to trimming and J lost 2 bases, with 19 bases between them. The CDR3 is made up of 15 amino acids. Germline V CDR1 and CDR2: MNHNS, SASEGT. CDR3 in DNA: TGTGCCAGCGGTAAGGGGCCCCAGGGTACCTACGAGCAGTACTTC. Protein sequence: CASGKGPQGTYEQYF.

The V call is TRBV11-3, the J call TRBJ2-3; 9 nucleotides agree with TRBD1. Germline CDR1 and CDR2: SGHNT and YENEEA. The junction had 6 bases not matched to a gene; V was cut back by 0 bases and J by 2 bases. CDR3 size: 17 residues. The CDR3 nucleotides read TGTGCCAGCAGCTTAGAAACAGGGGGCGCAACCACAGATACGCAGTATTTT. Its protein product is CASSLETGGATTDTQYF.

J is TRBJ1-3 and V is TRBV5-4; no definite D call. V lost 1 base and J 0 bases, leaving 2 bases between the germline ends. Germline V CDR1 and CDR2: SGHNT, YYREEE (reference sequence). The CDR3 spans 13 residues. In nucleotides, the CDR3 is TGTGCCAGCAGCTTGCTCTCTGGAAACACCATATATTTT. The encoded protein is CASSLLSGNTIYF. Full variable domain (outside the CDR3, taken from reference TRBV5-4 and TRBJ1-3): ETGVTQSPTHLIKTRGQQVTLRCSSQSGHNTVSWYQQALGQGPQFIFQYYREEENGRGNFPPRFSGLQFPNYSSELNVNALELDDSALYLCASSLLSGNTIYFGEGSWLTVV.

CDR3 loop: CASSFDTGDGSPLHF. Written as DNA, the CDR3 is TGCGCCAGCAGCTTCGACACTGGCGATGGCTCACCCCTCCACTTT. The rearrangement uses TRBV5-1 and TRBJ1-6; D uncertain. Germline CDR1 SGHRS, CDR2 YFSETQ. There are 15 residues in the CDR3. V was clipped by 2 bases and J by 10 bases, with 16 bases between them.